Here is one T cell receptor (beta chain) with its context. Its antigen is not identified. Some clones are missing from TCRdb's copy, which holds only in-frame ones; the method was immunoSEQ multiplex PCR. The data show tens of thousands of clones, around four fifths seen once. These data are taken from a study of a mutant IDH1 vaccine in newly diagnosed glioma. Study-level information: Treated patients, approximately 62% male and approximately 38% female, averaged approximately 40 years of age. Before enrollment, patients got radiotherapy alone, temozolomide alone, or mostly the combination.

The CDR3 is made up of 16 amino acids. V was trimmed by 2 bases and J by 3 bases, leaving 16 bases between them. CDR1 and CDR2 (germline): GTSNPN, SVGIG (reference sequence). The time point denotes: baseline, week 1 (first vaccination visit). Treatment in this sample: pre-vaccination baseline after standard-of-care therapy. The study's findings and limits: Top peripheral T cell clonotype shifts appeared unrelated to pseudoprogression. Across multiple MHC alleles, 85% to 95% of patients had vaccine-induced responses.

The gene calls are TRBV30 and TRBJ1-4, with TRBD1 as a possible D gene (5 bases). This sequence was found in a man in his forties with glioma. Some clones in this sample may be carry-over from other donors' samples. Material: PBMCs, obtained from a glioma patient treated with radiotherapy, temozolomide or both. The CDR3 DNA follows: TGTGCCTGGAGTCACTTACGGGGGGGTTCTAATGAAAAACTGTTTTTT. Its translation is CAWSHLRGGSNEKLFF.